One and the same sample provided the 2 T cell receptor beta chains below, sequenced in a study of T-cell memory formation after mild COVID-19. TCRdb redid the calling of the 5' RACE reads with MiXCR, one entry per CDR3 protein. The table has 350,000 to 550,000 distinct CDR3 sequences, about a sixth seen once; the top ten hold 20% to 25%. Sequenced sample: PBMCs or a T cell subset sorted from them (not recorded which). These receptors came from a man younger than 30 who had mild COVID-19 (a few samples of this study predate the infection). Cell type and time point are not known.

Concerning this clonotype: It is likely a read error, because the conserved phenylalanine at the end of the CDR3 is missing. The rearrangement joins TRBV7-7 to TRBJ2-5; D is possibly TRBD1 or TRBD2 (5 bases each). In germline, CDR1 is SSHAT, CDR2 FNYEAQ (reference sequence). This CDR3 has 14 amino acids. Here the CDR3 reads CASSLVGAQETQYL. The DNA of the CDR3 is TGTGCTAGCAGCTTAGTCGGGGCCCAAGAGACCCAGTACTTA.

The chain couples TRBV4-3 to TRBJ1-1; no reliable D call. The V and J ends lost 0 bases and 5 bases respectively, with 19 bases between them. The CDR3 has 17 amino acids. Germline CDR1 and CDR2: LGHNA and YSLEER. The CDR3 DNA reads TGCGCCAGCAGCCAAGACCTGTCTAGACCCCCGGGGACTGAAGCTTTCTTT. Translating gives CASSQDLSRPPGTEAFF.